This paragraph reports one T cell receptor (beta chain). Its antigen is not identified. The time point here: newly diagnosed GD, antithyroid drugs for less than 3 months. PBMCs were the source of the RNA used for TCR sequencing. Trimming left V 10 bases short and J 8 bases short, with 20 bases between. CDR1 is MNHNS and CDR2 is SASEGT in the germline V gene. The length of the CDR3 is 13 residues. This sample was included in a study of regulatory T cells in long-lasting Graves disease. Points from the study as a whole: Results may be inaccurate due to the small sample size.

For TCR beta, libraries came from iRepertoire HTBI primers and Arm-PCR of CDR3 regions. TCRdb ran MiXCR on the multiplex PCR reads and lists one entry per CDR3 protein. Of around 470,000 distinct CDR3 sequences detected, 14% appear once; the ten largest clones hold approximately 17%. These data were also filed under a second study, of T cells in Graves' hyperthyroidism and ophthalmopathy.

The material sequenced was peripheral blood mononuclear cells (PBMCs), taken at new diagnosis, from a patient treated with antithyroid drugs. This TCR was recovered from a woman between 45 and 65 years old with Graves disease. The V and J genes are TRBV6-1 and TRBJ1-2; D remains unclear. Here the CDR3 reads CATPPEGSEGYTF. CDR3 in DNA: TGTGCCACTCCTCCCGAGGGATCTGAAGGCTACACCTTC.